Listed here is a single T cell receptor beta chain. Its cognate antigen is unknown. These data belong to a study of memory CD4+ T cells and cytomegalovirus serostatus. Study-wide results and limits: CD4+ memory repertoires contained about 40% of the roughly 160 reported CMV TCRbeta sequences.

Single viable CD3+CD4+CD8-CD45RO+ cells were sorted as the memory CD4+ T cells. After thawing, CD4+ T cells were positively selected. Trimming shortened V by 2 bases and J by 5 bases, and 18 bases separated the two germline ends. This CDR3 has 16 residues. Germline V gene data show CDR1 as LNHNV and CDR2 as YYDKDF (reference sequence). Clones were read by immunoSEQ multiplex PCR, and TCRdb kept only the in-frame ones, dropping some. The top ten clones hold roughly 1% of a sample with around 50,000 clones, about 81% of them seen once. The clonotype was recovered from an adult in good health and CMV-seronegative. The chain carries TRBV15 and TRBJ2-5, with D perhaps assigned TRBD1 or TRBD2 (6 bases each). Sequencing used memory CD4+ T cells from blood. DNA for the CDR3: TGTGCCACCAGCAGAAGCAGGGACACAGGGAGGGAGACCCAGTACTTC. This sequence encodes CATSRSRDTGRETQYF.